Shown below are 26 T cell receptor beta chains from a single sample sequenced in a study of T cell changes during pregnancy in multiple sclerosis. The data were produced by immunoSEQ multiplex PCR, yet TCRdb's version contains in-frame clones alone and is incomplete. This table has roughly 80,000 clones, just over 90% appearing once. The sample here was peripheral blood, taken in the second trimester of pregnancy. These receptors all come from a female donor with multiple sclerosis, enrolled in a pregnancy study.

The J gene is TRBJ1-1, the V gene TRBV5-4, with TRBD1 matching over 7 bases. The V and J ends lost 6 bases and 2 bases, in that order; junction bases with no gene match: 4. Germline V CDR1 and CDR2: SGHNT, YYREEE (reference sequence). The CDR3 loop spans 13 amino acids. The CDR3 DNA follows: TGTGCCAGCACCGGGACAGTCAACACTGAAGCTTTCTTT. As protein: CASTGTVNTEAFF.

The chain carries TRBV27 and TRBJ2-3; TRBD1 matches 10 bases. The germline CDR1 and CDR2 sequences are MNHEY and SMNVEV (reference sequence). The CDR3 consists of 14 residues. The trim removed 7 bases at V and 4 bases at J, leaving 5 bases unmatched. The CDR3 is CASTQTGGADTQYF. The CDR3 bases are TGTGCCAGCACGCAGACAGGGGGCGCAGATACGCAGTATTTT.

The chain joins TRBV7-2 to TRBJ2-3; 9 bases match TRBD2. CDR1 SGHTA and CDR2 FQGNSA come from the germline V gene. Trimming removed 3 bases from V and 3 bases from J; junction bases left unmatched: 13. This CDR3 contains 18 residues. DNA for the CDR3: TGTGCCAGCAGCTTGATTTGGGCGGGGGGGCGAGTTACAGATACGCAGTATTTT. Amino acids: CASSLIWAGGRVTDTQYF.

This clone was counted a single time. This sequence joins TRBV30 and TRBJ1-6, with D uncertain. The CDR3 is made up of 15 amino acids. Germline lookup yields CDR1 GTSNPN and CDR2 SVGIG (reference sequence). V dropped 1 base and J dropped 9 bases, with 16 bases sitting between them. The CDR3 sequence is CAWSAPSASSSPLHF. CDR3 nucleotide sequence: TGTGCCTGGAGTGCCCCTTCCGCGTCCTCTTCACCCCTCCACTTT.

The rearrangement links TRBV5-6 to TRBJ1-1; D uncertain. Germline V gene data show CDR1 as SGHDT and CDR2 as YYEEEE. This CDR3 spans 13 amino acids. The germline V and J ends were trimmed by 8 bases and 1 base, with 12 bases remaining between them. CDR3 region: CASSTRGNTEAFF. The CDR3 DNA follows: TGTGCCAGTTCCACCCGGGGGAACACTGAAGCTTTCTTT.

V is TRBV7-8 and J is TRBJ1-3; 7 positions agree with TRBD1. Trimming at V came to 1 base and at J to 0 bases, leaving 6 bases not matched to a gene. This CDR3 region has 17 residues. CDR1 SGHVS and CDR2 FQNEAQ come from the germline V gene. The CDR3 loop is CASSLVGRGASGNTIYF. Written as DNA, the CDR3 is TGTGCCAGCAGCTTAGTGGGCAGGGGGGCCTCTGGAAACACCATATATTTT.

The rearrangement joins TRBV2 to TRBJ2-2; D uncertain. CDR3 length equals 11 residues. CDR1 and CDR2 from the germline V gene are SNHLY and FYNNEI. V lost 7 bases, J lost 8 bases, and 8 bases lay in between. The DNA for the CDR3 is TGTGCCAGCACCCAAGCAGGGGAGCTGTTTTTT. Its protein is CASTQAGELFF.

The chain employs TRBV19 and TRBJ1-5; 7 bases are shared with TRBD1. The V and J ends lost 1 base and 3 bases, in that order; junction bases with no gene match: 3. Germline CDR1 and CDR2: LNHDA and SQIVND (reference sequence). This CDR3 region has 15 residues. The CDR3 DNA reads TGTGCCAGTAGTATAGGACAGGGCGCCAATCAGCCCCAGCATTTT. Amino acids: CASSIGQGANQPQHF.

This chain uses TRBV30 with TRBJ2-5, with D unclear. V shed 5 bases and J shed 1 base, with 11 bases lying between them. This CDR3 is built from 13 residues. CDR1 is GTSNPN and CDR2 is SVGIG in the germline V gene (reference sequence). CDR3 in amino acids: CAWSARPQETQYF. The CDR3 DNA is TGTGCCTGGTCAGCTAGACCCCAAGAGACCCAGTACTTC.

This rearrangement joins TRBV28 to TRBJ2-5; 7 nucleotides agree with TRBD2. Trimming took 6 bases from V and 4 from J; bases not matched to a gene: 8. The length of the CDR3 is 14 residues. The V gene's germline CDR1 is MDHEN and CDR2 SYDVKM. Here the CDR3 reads CASSRTSVGETQYF. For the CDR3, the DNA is TGTGCCAGCAGCCGGACTAGTGTAGGAGAGACCCAGTACTTC. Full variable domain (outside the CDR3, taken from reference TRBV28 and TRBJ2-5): DVKVTQSSRYLVKRTGEKVFLECVQDMDHENMFWYRQDPGLGLRLIYFSYDVKMKEKGDIPEGYSVSREKKERFSLILESASTNQTSMYLCASSRTSVGETQYFGPGTRLLVL.

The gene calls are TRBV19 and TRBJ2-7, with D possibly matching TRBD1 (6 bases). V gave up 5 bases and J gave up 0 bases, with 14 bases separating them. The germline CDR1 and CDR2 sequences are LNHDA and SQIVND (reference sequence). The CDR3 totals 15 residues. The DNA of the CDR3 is TGTGCCAGTAGTCTACAGGGTTTAAGCTCCTACGAGCAGTACTTC. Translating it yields CASSLQGLSSYEQYF.

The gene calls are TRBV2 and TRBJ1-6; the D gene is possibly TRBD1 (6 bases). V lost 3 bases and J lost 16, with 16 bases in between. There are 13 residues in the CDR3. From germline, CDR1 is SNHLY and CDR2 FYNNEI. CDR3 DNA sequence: TGTGCCAGCAGTGAGGGGGCCTCAGATGCTCTCCACTTT. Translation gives CASSEGASDALHF.

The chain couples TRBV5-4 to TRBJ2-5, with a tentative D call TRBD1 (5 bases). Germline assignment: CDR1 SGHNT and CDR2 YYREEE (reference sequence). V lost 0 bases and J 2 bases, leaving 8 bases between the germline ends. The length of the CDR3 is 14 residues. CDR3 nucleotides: TGTGCCAGCAGCTTGGTGTCAGGGCAAGAGACCCAGTACTTC. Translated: CASSLVSGQETQYF.

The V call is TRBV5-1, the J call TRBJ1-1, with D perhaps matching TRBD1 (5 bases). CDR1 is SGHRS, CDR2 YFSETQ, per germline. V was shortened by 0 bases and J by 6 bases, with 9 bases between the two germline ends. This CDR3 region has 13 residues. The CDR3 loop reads CASSLGAGPEAFF. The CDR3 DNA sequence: TGCGCCAGCAGCTTGGGGGCAGGGCCTGAAGCTTTCTTT.

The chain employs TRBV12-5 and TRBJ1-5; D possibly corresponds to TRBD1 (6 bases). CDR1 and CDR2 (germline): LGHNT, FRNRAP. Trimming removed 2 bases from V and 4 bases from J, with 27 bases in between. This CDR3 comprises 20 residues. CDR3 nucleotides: TGTGCTAGTGGTTTGATGGCTACGTCGGGGTACAGGGTGGGTAATCAGCCCCAGCATTTT. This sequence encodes CASGLMATSGYRVGNQPQHF. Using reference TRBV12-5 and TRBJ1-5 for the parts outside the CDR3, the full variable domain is DARVTQTPRHKVTEMGQEVTMRCQPILGHNTVFWYRQTMMQGLELLAYFRNRAPLDDSGMPKDRFSAEMPDATLATLKIQPSEPRDSAVYFCASGLMATSGYRVGNQPQHFGDGTRLSIL.

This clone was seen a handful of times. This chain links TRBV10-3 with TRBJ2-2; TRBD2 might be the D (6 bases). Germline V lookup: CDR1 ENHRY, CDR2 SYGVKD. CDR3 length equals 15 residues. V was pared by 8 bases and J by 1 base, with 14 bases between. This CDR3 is CAISRDLQNTGELFF. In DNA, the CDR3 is TGTGCCATCTCTAGGGACTTACAGAACACCGGGGAGCTGTTTTTT.

Here the CDR3 DNA reads TGTGCCAGCAGCTCCCAGGGGGCTTCTGGAAACACCATATATTTT. It specifies CASSSQGASGNTIYF. The rearrangement links TRBV7-9 to TRBJ1-3, with 8 bases identical to TRBD1. Unmatched junction bases numbered 3, after V lost 4 bases and J lost 1 base. This CDR3 spans 15 amino acids. Germline V gives CDR1 SEHNR, CDR2 FQNEAQ (reference sequence).

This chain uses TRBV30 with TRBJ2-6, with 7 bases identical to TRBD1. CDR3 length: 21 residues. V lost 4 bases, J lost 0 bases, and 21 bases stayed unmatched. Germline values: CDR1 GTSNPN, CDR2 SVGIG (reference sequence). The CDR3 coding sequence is TGTGCCTGGAAGTCTACAGGGGACCTCACCTTGAAAAACTCTGGGGCCAACGTCCTGACTTTC. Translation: CAWKSTGDLTLKNSGANVLTF.

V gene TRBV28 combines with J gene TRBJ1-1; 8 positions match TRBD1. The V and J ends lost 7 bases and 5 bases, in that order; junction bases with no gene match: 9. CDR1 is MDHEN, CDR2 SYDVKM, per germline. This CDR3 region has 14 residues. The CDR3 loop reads CASTAGGGRTEAFF. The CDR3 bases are TGTGCCAGCACCGCAGGGGGCGGGCGGACTGAAGCTTTCTTT.

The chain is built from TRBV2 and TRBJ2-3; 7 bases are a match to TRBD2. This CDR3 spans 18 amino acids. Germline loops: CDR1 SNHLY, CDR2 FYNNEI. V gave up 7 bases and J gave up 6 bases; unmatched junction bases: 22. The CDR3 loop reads CASTLDIGLDLLGDTQYF. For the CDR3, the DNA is TGTGCCAGCACACTAGATATAGGACTAGACCTACTCGGGGATACGCAGTATTTT.

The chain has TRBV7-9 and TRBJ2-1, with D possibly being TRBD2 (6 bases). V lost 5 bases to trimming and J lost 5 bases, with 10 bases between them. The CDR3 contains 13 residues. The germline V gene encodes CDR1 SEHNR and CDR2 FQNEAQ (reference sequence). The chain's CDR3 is CASSRDFNNEQFF. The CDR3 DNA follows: TGTGCCAGCAGCCGGGACTTTAACAATGAGCAGTTCTTC.

The CDR3 DNA is TGTGCCAGCAAAGGAGACTACAATCAGCCCCAGCATTTT. The encoded protein is CASKGDYNQPQHF. The gene calls are TRBV2 and TRBJ1-5; D not certain. From germline, CDR1 is SNHLY and CDR2 FYNNEI. CDR3 size: 13 residues. Trimming removed 7 bases at V and 3 bases at J, with 10 bases between. The variable domain in full, completed from reference TRBV2 and TRBJ1-5, reads EPEVTQTPSHQVTQMGQEVILRCVPISNHLYFYWYRQILGQKVEFLVSFYNNEISEKSEIFDDQFSVERPDGSNFTLKIRSTKLEDSAMYFCASKGDYNQPQHFGDGTRLSIL.

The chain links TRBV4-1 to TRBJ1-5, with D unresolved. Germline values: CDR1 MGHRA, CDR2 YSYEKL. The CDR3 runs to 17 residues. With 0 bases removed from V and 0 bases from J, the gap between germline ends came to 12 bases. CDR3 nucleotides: TGCGCCAGCAGCCAAGATGAGTCGGGGTATAGCAATCAGCCCCAGCATTTT. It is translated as CASSQDESGYSNQPQHF.

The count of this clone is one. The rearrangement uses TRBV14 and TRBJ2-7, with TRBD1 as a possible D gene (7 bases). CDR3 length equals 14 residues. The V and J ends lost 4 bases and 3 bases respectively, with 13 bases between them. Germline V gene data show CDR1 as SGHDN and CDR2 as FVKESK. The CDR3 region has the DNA TGTGCCAGCAGCCCGCAGCAGGGGGGCTACGAGCAGTACTTC. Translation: CASSPQQGGYEQYF.

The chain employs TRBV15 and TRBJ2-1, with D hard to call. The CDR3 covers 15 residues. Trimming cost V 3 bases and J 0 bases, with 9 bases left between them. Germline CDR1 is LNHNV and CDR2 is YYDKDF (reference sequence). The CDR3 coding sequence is TGTGCCACCAGCAGTGAACGGAGCTCCTACAATGAGCAGTTCTTC. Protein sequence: CATSSERSSYNEQFF. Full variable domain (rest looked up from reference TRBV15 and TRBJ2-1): DAMVIQNPRYQVTQFGKPVTLSCSQTLNHNVMYWYQQKSSQAPKLLFHYYDKDFNNEADTPDNFQSRRPNTSFCFLDIRSPGLGDTAMYLCATSSERSSYNEQFFGPGTRLTVL.

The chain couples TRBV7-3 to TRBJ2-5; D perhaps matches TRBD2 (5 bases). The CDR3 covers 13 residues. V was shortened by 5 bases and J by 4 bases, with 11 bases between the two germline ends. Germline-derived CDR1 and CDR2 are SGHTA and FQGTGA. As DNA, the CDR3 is TGTGCCAGCAGCCAATCCGGAGGAGAGACCCAGTACTTC. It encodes CASSQSGGETQYF.